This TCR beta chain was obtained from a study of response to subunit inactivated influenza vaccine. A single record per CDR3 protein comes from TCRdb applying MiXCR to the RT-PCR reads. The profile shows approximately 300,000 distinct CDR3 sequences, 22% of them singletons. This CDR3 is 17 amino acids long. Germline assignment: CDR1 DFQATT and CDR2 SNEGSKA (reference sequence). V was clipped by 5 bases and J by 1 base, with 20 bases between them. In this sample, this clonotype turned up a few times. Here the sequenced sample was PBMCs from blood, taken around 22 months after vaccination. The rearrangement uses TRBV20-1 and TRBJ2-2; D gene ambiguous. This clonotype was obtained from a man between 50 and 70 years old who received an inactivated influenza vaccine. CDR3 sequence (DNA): TGCAGTGCTTTACCCTTAGCTCTCGACTTGAACACCGGGGAGCTGTTTTTT. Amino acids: CSALPLALDLNTGELFF.